Listed below are T cell receptor beta chains from one sample, sequenced in a study of blood T cell repertoires in COVID-19. Generated by immunoSEQ multiplex PCR, the TCRdb table keeps only in-frame clones and is missing some. The sample holds around 59,000 clones, 70% to 80% seen once. Material for sequencing was peripheral blood. All receptors derive from a man at least 80 years old with acute or convalescent COVID-19. Each CDR3 is given with its conserved first and last residue. A D gene is named only where the DNA matches it firmly. Rows give clone size only sometimes, using once, few, many, or a class for an expanded clone.

abundance,len,j_gene,d_gene,v_gene,CDR3nt,CDR3aa
NA,15,TRBJ1-5,NA,TRBV2,TGTGCCAGCAGTGAACAGGGAGGGGATAATCAGCCCCAGCATTTT,CASSEQGGDNQPQHF
NA,14,TRBJ1-2,NA,TRBV7-2,TGTGCCAGCAGCTCCGACGGGGGGATCTATGGCTACACCTTC,CASSSDGGIYGYTF
NA,16,TRBJ1-5,NA,TRBV5-1,TGCGCCAGCAGCTTGGAACCAGGGATGAGCAATCAGCCCCAGCATTTT,CASSLEPGMSNQPQHF
NA,17,TRBJ2-2,TRBD1,TRBV4-2,TGTGCCAGCAGCCAACTGGGACAGGGGGCGAACACCGGGGAGCTGTTTTTT,CASSQLGQGANTGELFF
NA,15,TRBJ2-1,NA,TRBV2,TGTGCCAGCACCACGGGAAGGGCCTCCTACAATGAGCAGTTCTTC,CASTTGRASYNEQFF
once,13,TRBJ1-3,NA,TRBV11-3,TGTGCCAGCAGCTTTCGGGGGGAAAACACCATATATTTT,CASSFRGENTIYF
once,17,TRBJ2-3,NA,TRBV9,TGTGCCAGCAGCGTAGGATATGGGGGGTTAAGCACAGATACGCAGTATTTT,CASSVGYGGLSTDTQYF
NA,13,TRBJ2-3,TRBD2,TRBV12-3/TRBV12-4,TGTGCCAGCAGTTCACGGACTAGCAGTACGCAGTATTTT,CASSSRTSSTQYF
NA,16,TRBJ1-2,NA,TRBV11-3,TGTGCCAGCAGCTTAGAGACCGGGTCCGAATACTCTGGCTACACCTTC,CASSLETGSEYSGYTF
NA,14,TRBJ2-5,NA,TRBV18,TGTGCCAGCTCACCTCGGTCTTCGCAAGAGACCCAGTACTTC,CASSPRSSQETQYF
NA,13,TRBJ1-1,TRBD1,TRBV6-5,TGTGCCAGCAGAACTACAGGGGGCACTGAAGCTTTCTTT,CASRTTGGTEAFF
NA,15,TRBJ2-7,TRBD1,TRBV6-5,TGTGCCAGCAGTTACCAGGGACAGGGGGCGGTCGAGCAGTACTTC,CASSYQGQGAVEQYF
NA,14,TRBJ1-1,NA,TRBV9,TGTGCCAGCAGCCCGGGACACACGAACACTGAAGCTTTCTTT,CASSPGHTNTEAFF
NA,13,TRBJ1-1,NA,TRBV14,TGTGCCAGCAGCGCCTTCCGAGGCGGTGAAGCTTTCTTT,CASSAFRGGEAFF
NA,18,TRBJ1-2,TRBD1,TRBV19,TGTGCCAGTAGTATCCCCACTCGACAGGGGCGGTATAACTATGGCTACACCTTC,CASSIPTRQGRYNYGYTF
once,14,TRBJ2-7,NA,TRBV9,TGTGCCAGCAGCGTAAGAGACAGGCTTAGCGAGCAGTACTTC,CASSVRDRLSEQYF
once,15,TRBJ2-7,TRBD1,TRBV27,TGTGCCAGCAGGGGACAGGGTGAATCTTTCGTTAAGCAGTACTTC,CASRGQGESFVKQYF
NA,15,TRBJ2-1,NA,TRBV5-1,TGCGCCAGCAGCTTGGAGTCTAGAGGGTACAATGAGCAGTTCTTC,CASSLESRGYNEQFF
NA,13,TRBJ1-5,NA,TRBV24-1,TGTGCCACCAGTACCCCACTCAATCAGCCCCAGCATTTT,CATSTPLNQPQHF
NA,15,TRBJ1-5,NA,TRBV19,TGTGCCAGTAGTATTCCAGGGGCCCTCAATCAGCCCCAGCATTTT,CASSIPGALNQPQHF
NA,13,TRBJ2-2,TRBD1,TRBV24-1,TGTGCCACCCGGGACAGAAACACCGGGGAGCTGTTTTTT,CATRDRNTGELFF
NA,15,TRBJ1-3,NA,TRBV28,TGTGCCAGCAGTTCACTACAGGGTTTTGGAAACACCATATATTTT,CASSSLQGFGNTIYF
NA,13,TRBJ1-1,NA,TRBV19,TGTGCCAGTAGTACTACGGGCTACCAGGGAGCTTTCTTT,CASSTTGYQGAFF
few,18,TRBJ2-2,TRBD2,TRBV27,TGTGCCAGCAGTCACCTTAGCGGGAGTATTAGCTACACCGGGGAGCTGTTTTTT,CASSHLSGSISYTGELFF
NA,15,TRBJ2-1,TRBD2,TRBV7-9,TGTGCCAGCAGCACCTTTCTACTAGCGGAAGGAGAGCAGTTCTTC,CASSTFLLAEGEQFF
few,16,TRBJ2-7,NA,TRBV7-6,TGTGCCAGCAGCCCTCAGGTAGGACAGACGGTCTACGAGCAGTACTTC,CASSPQVGQTVYEQYF
NA,17,TRBJ2-7,TRBD2,TRBV18,TGTGCCAGCTCACCACCGAGAAGGCTAAATAGCGGGTACGAGCAGTACTTC,CASSPPRRLNSGYEQYF
NA,15,TRBJ2-2,NA,TRBV19,TGTGCCAGTAGTATCAGGTCTGACAGTGGCGGGGAGCTGTTTTTT,CASSIRSDSGGELFF
NA,15,TRBJ2-1,TRBD2,TRBV7-8,TGTGCCAGCAGCAATAGCGGGAGTAGCGGCAATGAGCAGTTCTTC,CASSNSGSSGNEQFF
NA,15,TRBJ2-3,NA,TRBV5-6,TGTGCCAGCAGCTTGTCCGGGGATAGCACAGATACGCAGTATTTT,CASSLSGDSTDTQYF
NA,14,TRBJ1-2,NA,TRBV4-1,TGCGCCAGCAGCTCCACCGGGGGGAACTATGGCTACACCTTC,CASSSTGGNYGYTF
NA,15,TRBJ1-5,NA,TRBV28,TGTGCCAGCAGTTTGAGGTCCCCTGGGAATCAGCCCCAGCATTTT,CASSLRSPGNQPQHF
NA,14,TRBJ1-4,NA,TRBV6-5,TGTGCCAGCAGTATGGGCAGGGGTCTTGAAAAACTGTTTTTT,CASSMGRGLEKLFF
NA,17,TRBJ2-2,TRBD1,TRBV28,TGTGCCAGCAGTTTCTCTCGGACAGGGGGGAGCACCGGGGAGCTGTTTTTT,CASSFSRTGGSTGELFF
once,15,TRBJ1-2,NA,TRBV4-2,TGTGCCAGCAGCCAAGATGAAACATTCGGGGGAGGCTACACCTTC,CASSQDETFGGGYTF
NA,13,TRBJ1-5,TRBD1,TRBV5-6,TGTGCCAGCAGCACAGGGGGCATACAGCCCCAGCATTTT,CASSTGGIQPQHF
NA,12,TRBJ2-1,TRBD1,TRBV19,TGTGCCAGTAGTATAGCGACAGGGGTGCGGTTCTTC,CASSIATGVRFF
NA,15,TRBJ2-1,TRBD2,TRBV2,TGTGCCAGCAGTACTCTAGCGGGGGGGGCGGGTGAGCAGTTCTTC,CASSTLAGGAGEQFF
NA,12,TRBJ2-7,NA,TRBV6-5,TGTGCCTCTGGGACTTCCTCCTACGAGCAGTACTTC,CASGTSSYEQYF
NA,14,TRBJ1-2,TRBD1,TRBV2,TGTGCCAGCAGTGAAGTGGACAGGGGTGGGGGCTACACCTTC,CASSEVDRGGGYTF
once,15,TRBJ1-2,NA,TRBV30,TGTGCCTGGAGAAACAGGGCCGTGATTTTGCATGGCTACACCTTC,CAWRNRAVILHGYTF
NA,17,TRBJ1-1,NA,TRBV7-6,TGTGCCAGCAGCCCCTCTTTATTCAGGCGGAGGGGCACTGAAGCTTTCTTT,CASSPSLFRRRGTEAFF
NA,13,TRBJ1-1,TRBD1,TRBV29-1,TGCAGCGTCACGACAGGGGGGAACACTGAAGCTTTCTTT,CSVTTGGNTEAFF
once,14,TRBJ1-2,NA,TRBV10-3,TGTGCCATCACCCGGGGGGGGGCTAACTATGGCTACACCTTC,CAITRGGANYGYTF
NA,12,TRBJ1-1,NA,TRBV5-4,TGTGCCAGCAGCCGCCAGACAACTGAAGCTTTCTTT,CASSRQTTEAFF
once,14,TRBJ2-1,TRBD2,TRBV2,TGTGCCAGCAAGGGGACTAGCGGTGGGAATGAGCAGTTCTTC,CASKGTSGGNEQFF
NA,13,TRBJ1-1,NA,TRBV5-6,TGTGCCAGCAGTTCAGGGCCTTCGGATGAAGCTTTCTTT,CASSSGPSDEAFF
NA,15,TRBJ1-5,NA,TRBV19,TGTGCCAGTAGCCCCGGGGGATCGGACAATCAGCCCCAGCATTTT,CASSPGGSDNQPQHF
few,15,TRBJ2-7,TRBD1,TRBV2,TGTGCCAGCAGTGAAGCCTCGGGACAGTACTACGAGCAGTACTTC,CASSEASGQYYEQYF
NA,13,TRBJ2-2,NA,TRBV5-1,TGCGCCAGCACCCCCTCTAATACCGGGGAGCTGTTTTTT,CASTPSNTGELFF
NA,18,TRBJ2-5,TRBD2,TRBV14,TGTGCCAGCAGCCAGGGAATGTCGGCTAGCGGGGTCCAAGAGACCCAGTACTTC,CASSQGMSASGVQETQYF
NA,13,TRBJ1-2,NA,TRBV19,TGTGCCAGTAGTCACCAGGGTTCCTATGGCTACACCTTC,CASSHQGSYGYTF
NA,12,TRBJ2-7,TRBD2,TRBV2,TGTGCCAGCAGTGGACCGGGGGGTGAGCAGTACTTC,CASSGPGGEQYF